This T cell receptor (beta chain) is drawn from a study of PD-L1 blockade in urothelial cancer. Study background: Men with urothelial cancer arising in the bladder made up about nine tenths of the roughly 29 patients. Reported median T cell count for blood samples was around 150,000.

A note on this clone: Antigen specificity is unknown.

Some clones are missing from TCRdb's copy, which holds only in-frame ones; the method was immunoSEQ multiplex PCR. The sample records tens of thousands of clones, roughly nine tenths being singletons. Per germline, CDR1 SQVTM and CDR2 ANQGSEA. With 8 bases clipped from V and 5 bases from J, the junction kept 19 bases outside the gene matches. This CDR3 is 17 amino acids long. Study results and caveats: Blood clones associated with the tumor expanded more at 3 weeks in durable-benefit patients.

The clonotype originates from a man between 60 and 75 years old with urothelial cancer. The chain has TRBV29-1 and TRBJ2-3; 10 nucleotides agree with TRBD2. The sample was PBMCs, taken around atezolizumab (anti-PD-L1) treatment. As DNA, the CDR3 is TGCAGCTGTCGTGGTAGCGGGGGGTACTCGTTGGTAGATACGCAGTATTTT. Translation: CSCRGSGGYSLVDTQYF.